The clone carrying this TCR beta chain was counted at least ten times. The data derive from a study of blood T cell repertoires in COVID-19. The V gene's germline CDR1 is MRHNA and CDR2 SNTAGT. Trimming cost V 2 bases and J 6 bases; bases outside gene matches: 4. CDR3 length: 14 residues. How the authors handled the data: For nucleated cells, counts were estimated from reference gene primer amplification. Assay used: immunoSEQ multiplex PCR; TCRdb lists only in-frame clones, some missing. V and J calls plus clone size are reproduced from that table; the DNA served to infer D and trimming. The sample lists some 200,000 clones; about nine tenths were seen once.

Sequenced: PBMCs or T cells enriched from blood (not recorded which). The TCR was taken from a woman younger than 45 who had recovered from COVID-19. J is TRBJ2-1 and V is TRBV6-4, with 7 bases matching TRBD1. The CDR3 bases are TGTGCCAGCAGTGACCTGTCAGGGGGCAATGAGCAGTTCTTC. This gives the protein CASSDLSGGNEQFF.